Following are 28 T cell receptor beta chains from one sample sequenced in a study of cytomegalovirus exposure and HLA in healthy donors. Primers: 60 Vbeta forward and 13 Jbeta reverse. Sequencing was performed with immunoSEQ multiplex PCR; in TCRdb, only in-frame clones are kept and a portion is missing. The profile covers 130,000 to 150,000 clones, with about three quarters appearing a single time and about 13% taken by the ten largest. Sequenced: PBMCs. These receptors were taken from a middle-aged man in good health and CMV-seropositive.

CDR3 residues: CSVELFPEGDEQYF. CDR3 nucleotides: TGCAGCGTTGAACTGTTTCCAGAGGGGGACGAGCAGTACTTC. This chain connects TRBV29-1 to TRBJ2-7; TRBD1 might be the D (6 bases). Germline loops: CDR1 SQVTM, CDR2 ANQGSEA. The CDR3 is 14 amino acids. V lost 2 bases, J lost 5 bases, and 16 bases lay in between.

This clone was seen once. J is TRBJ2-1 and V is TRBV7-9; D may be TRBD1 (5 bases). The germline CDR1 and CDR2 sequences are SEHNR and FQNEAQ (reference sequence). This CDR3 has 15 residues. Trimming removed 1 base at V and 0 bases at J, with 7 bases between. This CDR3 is CASSLGGGSYNEQFF. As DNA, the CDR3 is TGTGCCAGCAGCTTAGGGGGCGGCTCCTACAATGAGCAGTTCTTC.

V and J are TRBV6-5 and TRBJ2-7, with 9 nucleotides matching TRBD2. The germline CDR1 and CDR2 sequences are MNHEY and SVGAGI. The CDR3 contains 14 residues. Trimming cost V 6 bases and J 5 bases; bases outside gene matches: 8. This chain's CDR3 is CASSGSGSRDEQYF. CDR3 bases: TGTGCCAGCAGCGGTAGCGGGAGCAGGGACGAGCAGTACTTC.

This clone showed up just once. CDR3 coding DNA: TGCGCCAGCAGCTTGGAAACCACGGGGAAGACCCAGTACTTC. This encodes CASSLETTGKTQYF. This chain connects TRBV5-1 to TRBJ2-5; D possibly corresponds to TRBD2 (5 bases). The CDR3 length is 14 residues. Germline CDR1 reads SGHRS; CDR2 reads YFSETQ. Trimming left V 0 bases short and J 6 bases short, with 12 bases between.

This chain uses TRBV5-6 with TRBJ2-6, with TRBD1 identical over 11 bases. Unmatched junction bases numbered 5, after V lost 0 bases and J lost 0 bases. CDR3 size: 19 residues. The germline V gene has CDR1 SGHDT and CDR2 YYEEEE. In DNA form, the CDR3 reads TGTGCCAGCAGCTTGGTAGCCGGGACAGGGGGCTCTGGGGCCAACGTCCTGACTTTC. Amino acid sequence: CASSLVAGTGGSGANVLTF.

The CDR3 region has the DNA TGTGCCAGCAGTGAGTCCCTAGCTGGAAACATTCAGTACTTC. Its protein is CASSESLAGNIQYF. The J gene is TRBJ2-4, the V gene TRBV6-6, with a tentative D call TRBD2 (5 bases). V dropped 5 bases and J dropped 6 bases, with 14 bases sitting between them. Germline V gene data show CDR1 as MNHNY and CDR2 as SVGAGI (reference sequence). The CDR3 totals 14 residues.

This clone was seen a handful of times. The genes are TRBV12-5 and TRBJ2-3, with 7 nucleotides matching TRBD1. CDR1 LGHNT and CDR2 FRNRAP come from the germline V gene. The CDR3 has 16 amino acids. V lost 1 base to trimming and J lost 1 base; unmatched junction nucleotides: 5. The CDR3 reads CASGLDRGDGTDTQYF. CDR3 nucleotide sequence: TGTGCTAGTGGTTTGGACAGGGGAGACGGCACAGATACGCAGTATTTT.

The CDR3 protein is CASRTGGDTQYF. The DNA of the CDR3 is TGTGCCAGCAGGACAGGGGGAGATACGCAGTATTTT. This chain uses TRBV6-1 with TRBJ2-3; 9 bases match TRBD1. There are 12 residues in the CDR3. J was trimmed by 5 bases and V by 6 bases; bases with no gene match: 0. CDR1 MNHNS and CDR2 SASEGT come from the germline V gene.

Here the CDR3 DNA reads TGTGCCAGCAGCCCCCCCGCATCTTATCTTAGTTACAATGAGCAGTTCTTC. Translation gives CASSPPASYLSYNEQFF. The V call is TRBV7-9, the J call TRBJ2-1; D is unresolved. The CDR3 spans 17 residues. Looked up from germline, CDR1 is SEHNR and CDR2 is FQNEAQ (reference sequence). V was cut by 5 bases and J by 4 bases, with 21 bases left in between.

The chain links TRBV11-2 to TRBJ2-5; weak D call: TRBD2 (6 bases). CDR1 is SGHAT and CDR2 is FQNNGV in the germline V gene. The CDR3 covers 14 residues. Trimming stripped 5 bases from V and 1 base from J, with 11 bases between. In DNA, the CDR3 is TGTGCCAGCAGCCATGGGACTGCCCAAGAGACCCAGTACTTC. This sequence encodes CASSHGTAQETQYF.

Here the CDR3 DNA reads TGTGCCAGCAGTTTAGGGCAACAGGGGGGTGAGCAGTACTTC. It encodes CASSLGQQGGEQYF. V is TRBV6-5 and J is TRBJ2-7; 8 positions agree with TRBD1. CDR1 MNHEY and CDR2 SVGAGI come from the germline V gene. The CDR3 runs to 14 residues. J gave up 7 bases and V 4 bases, and 9 bases lay outside the gene matches.

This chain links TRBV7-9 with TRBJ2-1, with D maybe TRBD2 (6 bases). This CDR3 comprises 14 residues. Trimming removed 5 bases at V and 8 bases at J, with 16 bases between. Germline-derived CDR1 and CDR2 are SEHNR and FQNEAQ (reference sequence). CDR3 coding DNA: TGTGCCAGCAGCATCAACGCGGGGTGGGATGAGCAGTTCTTC. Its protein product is CASSINAGWDEQFF.

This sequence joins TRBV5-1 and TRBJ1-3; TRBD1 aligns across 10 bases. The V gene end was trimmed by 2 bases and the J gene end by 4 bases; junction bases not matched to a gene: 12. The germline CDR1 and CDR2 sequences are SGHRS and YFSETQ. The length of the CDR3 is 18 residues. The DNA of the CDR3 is TGCGCCAGCAGCTTTACGGGGGGACAGGGGCCGGGAGGAAACACCATATATTTT. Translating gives CASSFTGGQGPGGNTIYF. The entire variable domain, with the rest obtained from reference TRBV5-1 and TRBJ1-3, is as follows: KAGVTQTPRYLIKTRGQQVTLSCSPISGHRSVSWYQQTPGQGLQFLFEYFSETQRNKGNFPGRFSGRQFSNSRSEMNVSTLELGDSALYLCASSFTGGQGPGGNTIYFGEGSWLTVV.

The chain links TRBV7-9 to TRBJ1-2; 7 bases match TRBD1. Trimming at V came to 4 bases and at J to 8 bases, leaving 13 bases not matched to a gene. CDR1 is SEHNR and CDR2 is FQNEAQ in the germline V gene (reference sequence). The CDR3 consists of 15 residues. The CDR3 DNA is TGTGCCAGCAGCTACTCAGGGGCCCTACAGGGGGGCTACACCTTC. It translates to CASSYSGALQGGYTF.

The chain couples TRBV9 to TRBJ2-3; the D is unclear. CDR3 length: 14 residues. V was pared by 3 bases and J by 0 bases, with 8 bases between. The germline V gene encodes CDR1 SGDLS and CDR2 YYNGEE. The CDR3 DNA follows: TGTGCCAGCAGCGCCCACACAAGCACAGATACGCAGTATTTT. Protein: CASSAHTSTDTQYF.

The CDR3 region is CASSLNTGAEYGYTF. In DNA form, the CDR3 reads TGCGCCAGCAGCCTGAACACAGGGGCCGAGTATGGCTACACCTTC. V and J are TRBV5-1 and TRBJ1-2; 7 positions match TRBD1. Per germline, CDR1 SGHRS and CDR2 YFSETQ. This CDR3 region has 15 residues. V was clipped by 4 bases and J by 5 bases; unmatched bases: 11.

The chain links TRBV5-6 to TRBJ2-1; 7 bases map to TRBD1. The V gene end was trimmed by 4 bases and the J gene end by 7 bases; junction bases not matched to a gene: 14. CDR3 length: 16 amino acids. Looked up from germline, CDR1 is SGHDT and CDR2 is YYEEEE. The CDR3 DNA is TGTGCCAGCAGCACACCGACAGGGCTCCACGTTAATGAGCAGTTCTTC. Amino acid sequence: CASSTPTGLHVNEQFF.

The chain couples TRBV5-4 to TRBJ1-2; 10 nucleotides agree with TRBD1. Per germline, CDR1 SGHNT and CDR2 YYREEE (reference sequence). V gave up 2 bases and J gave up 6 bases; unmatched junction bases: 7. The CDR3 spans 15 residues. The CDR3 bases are TGTGCCAGCAGCTTTCCGGGACAGGGGCCTCATGGCTACACCTTC. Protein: CASSFPGQGPHGYTF.

CDR3 amino acids: CASSPLGDNEQFF. The CDR3, as DNA: TGTGCCAGCTCACCACTAGGAGACAATGAGCAGTTCTTC. The rearrangement joins TRBV18 to TRBJ2-1, with D unresolved. Germline values: CDR1 KGHSH, CDR2 LQKENI. CDR3 length equals 13 residues. Trimming stripped 1 base from V and 5 bases from J, with 6 bases between.

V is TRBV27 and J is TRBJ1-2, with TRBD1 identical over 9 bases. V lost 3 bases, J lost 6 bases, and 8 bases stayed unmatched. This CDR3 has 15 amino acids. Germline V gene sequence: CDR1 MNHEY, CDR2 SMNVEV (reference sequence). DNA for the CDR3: TGTGCCAGCAGTTTCCAGGACAGGGGACTTAATGGCTACACCTTC. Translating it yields CASSFQDRGLNGYTF.

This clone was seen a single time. This chain's CDR3 is CASSFNNYGYTF. The CDR3 region has the DNA TGTGCCAGCAGTTTCAATAACTATGGCTACACCTTC. The V and J genes are TRBV28 and TRBJ1-2; D not resolved. In germline, CDR1 is MDHEN, CDR2 SYDVKM. Trimming removed 3 bases at V and 1 base at J, with 3 bases between. There are 12 residues in the CDR3.

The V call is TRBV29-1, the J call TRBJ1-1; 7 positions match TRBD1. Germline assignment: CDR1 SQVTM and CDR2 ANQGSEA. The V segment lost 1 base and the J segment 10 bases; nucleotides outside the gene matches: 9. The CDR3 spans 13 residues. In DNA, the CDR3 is TGCAGCGTTGAAGGTCTACAGGGGCGGAGAGCTTTCTTT. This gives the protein CSVEGLQGRRAFF.

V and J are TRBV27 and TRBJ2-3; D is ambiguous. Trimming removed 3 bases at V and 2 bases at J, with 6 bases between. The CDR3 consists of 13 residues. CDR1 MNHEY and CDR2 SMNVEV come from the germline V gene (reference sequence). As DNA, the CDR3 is TGTGCCAGCAGTTTTGGCTTCACAGATACGCAGTATTTT. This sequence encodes CASSFGFTDTQYF.

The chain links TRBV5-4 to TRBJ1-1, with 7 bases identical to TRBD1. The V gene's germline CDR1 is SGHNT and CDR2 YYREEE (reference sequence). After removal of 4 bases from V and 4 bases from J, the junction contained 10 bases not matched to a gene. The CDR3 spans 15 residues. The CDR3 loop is CASSQRQGWGTEAFF. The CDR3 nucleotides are TGTGCCAGCAGCCAACGACAGGGTTGGGGCACTGAAGCTTTCTTT.

CDR3 in amino acids: CASSLADGGIRGYEQYF. In nucleotides, the CDR3 is TGTGCCAGCAGCTTAGCGGATGGCGGGATCCGGGGTTACGAGCAGTACTTC. V gene TRBV7-9 combines with J gene TRBJ2-7; perhaps TRBD2 as D (6 bases). From germline, CDR1 is SEHNR and CDR2 FQNEAQ (reference sequence). Trimming stripped 0 bases from V and 4 bases from J, with 19 bases between. There are 17 residues in the CDR3.

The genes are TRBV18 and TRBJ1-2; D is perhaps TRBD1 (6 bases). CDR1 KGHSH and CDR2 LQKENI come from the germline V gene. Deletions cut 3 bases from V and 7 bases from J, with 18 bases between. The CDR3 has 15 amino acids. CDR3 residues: CASSPNGGESGGYTF. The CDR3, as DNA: TGTGCCAGCTCACCTAATGGGGGCGAGTCAGGTGGCTACACCTTC.

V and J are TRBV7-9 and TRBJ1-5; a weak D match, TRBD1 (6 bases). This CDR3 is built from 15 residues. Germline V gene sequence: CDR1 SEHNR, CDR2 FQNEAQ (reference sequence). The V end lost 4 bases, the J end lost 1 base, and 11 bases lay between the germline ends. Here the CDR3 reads CASSSGETSNQPQHF. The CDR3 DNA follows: TGTGCCAGCAGCTCAGGGGAGACGAGCAATCAGCCCCAGCATTTT.

The CDR3 coding sequence is TGTGCCAGCAGAAGACTAGCGGGAAAAGAGACCCAGTACTTC. Amino acids: CASRRLAGKETQYF. The chain is built from TRBV11-2 and TRBJ2-5, with 11 bases identical to TRBD2. V lost 6 bases to trimming and J lost 3 bases; unmatched junction nucleotides: 3. Germline CDR1 reads SGHAT; CDR2 reads FQNNGV. CDR3 length: 14 amino acids.